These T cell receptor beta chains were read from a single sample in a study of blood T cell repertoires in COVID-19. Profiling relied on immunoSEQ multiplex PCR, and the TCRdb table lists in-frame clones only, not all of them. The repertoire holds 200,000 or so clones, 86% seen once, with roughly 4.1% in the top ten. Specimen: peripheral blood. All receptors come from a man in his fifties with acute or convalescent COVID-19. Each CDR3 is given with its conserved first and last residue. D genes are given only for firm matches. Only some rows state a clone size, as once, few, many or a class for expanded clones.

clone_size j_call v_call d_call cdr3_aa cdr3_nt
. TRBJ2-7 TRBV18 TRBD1 CASSPGQVSSYEQYF TGTGCCAGCTCACCAGGACAGGTGTCTTCCTACGAGCAGTACTTC
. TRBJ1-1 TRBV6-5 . CASRVTWAPNTEAFF TGTGCCAGCAGGGTTACGTGGGCTCCGAACACTGAAGCTTTCTTT
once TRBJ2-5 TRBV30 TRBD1 CAWSPWGTAEQETQYF TGTGCCTGGAGTCCGTGGGGGACAGCGGAACAAGAGACCCAGTACTTC
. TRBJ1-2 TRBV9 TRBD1 CASSPRQGLGPQYGYTF TGTGCCAGCAGCCCCCGACAGGGACTTGGGCCCCAATATGGCTACACCTTC
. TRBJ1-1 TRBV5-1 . CASSPTGGYDTEAFF TGCGCCAGCAGCCCCACGGGGGGGTATGACACTGAAGCTTTCTTT
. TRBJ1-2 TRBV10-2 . CASSQTEEYGYTF TGCGCCAGCTCCCAGACAGAGGAGTATGGCTACACCTTC
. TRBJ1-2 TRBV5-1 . CASSSAGDYGYTF TGCGCCAGCAGCTCGGCAGGGGACTATGGCTACACCTTC
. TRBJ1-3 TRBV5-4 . CASSLRGASGNTIYF TGTGCCAGCAGCTTGCGCGGGGCTTCTGGAAACACCATATATTTT
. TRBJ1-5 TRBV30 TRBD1 CAWSGTGSQPQHF TGTGCCTGGAGTGGGACAGGGTCTCAGCCCCAGCATTTT
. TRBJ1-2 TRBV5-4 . CASSLIDRPNYGYTF TGTGCCAGCAGCTTGATCGACAGGCCTAACTATGGCTACACCTTC
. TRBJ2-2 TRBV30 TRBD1 CAWDRDRGTGELFF TGTGCCTGGGACCGGGACAGGGGAACCGGGGAGCTGTTTTTT
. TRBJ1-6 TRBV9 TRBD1 CASSVDRDRVNSPLHF TGTGCCAGCAGCGTAGACCGGGACAGGGTTAATTCACCCCTCCACTTT
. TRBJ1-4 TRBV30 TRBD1 CAWDRDEKLFF TGTGCCTGGGACAGGGATGAAAAACTGTTTTTT
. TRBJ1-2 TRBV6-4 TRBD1 CASSRDSQANYGYTF TGTGCCAGCAGCCGGGACAGTCAAGCTAACTATGGCTACACCTTC
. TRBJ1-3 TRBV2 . CARGRGAGNTIYF TGTGCCAGGGGGAGGGGTGCTGGAAACACCATATATTTT
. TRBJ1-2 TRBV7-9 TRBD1 CASSKGAGAYTF TGTGCCAGCAGTAAGGGGGCCGGAGCCTACACCTTC
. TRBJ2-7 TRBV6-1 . CASSETVGATVVGEQYF TGTGCCAGCAGTGAAACGGTAGGGGCGACGGTGGTGGGAGAGCAGTACTTC
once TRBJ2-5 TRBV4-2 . CASSQAEGGKETQYF TGTGCCAGCAGCCAAGCCGAGGGGGGGAAAGAGACCCAGTACTTC
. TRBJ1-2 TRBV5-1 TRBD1 CASSFQGQNYGYTF TGCGCCAGCAGCTTTCAGGGACAGAACTATGGCTACACCTTC
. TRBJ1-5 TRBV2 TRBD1 CASSESGTGNQPQHF TGTGCCAGCAGTGAATCGGGGACAGGCAATCAGCCCCAGCATTTT
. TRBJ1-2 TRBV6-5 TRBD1 CASSKDRVYYGYTF TGTGCCAGCAGTAAGGACAGGGTGTACTATGGCTACACCTTC
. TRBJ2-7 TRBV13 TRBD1 CASRQTGDSYEQYF TGTGCCAGCAGGCAGACAGGGGACTCCTACGAGCAGTACTTC
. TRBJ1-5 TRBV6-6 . CASSYGGTGNQPQHF TGTGCCAGCAGTTACGGGGGGACCGGCAATCAGCCCCAGCATTTT
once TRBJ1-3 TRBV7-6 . CASSLPREGAGNTIYF TGTGCCAGCAGCTTACCCAGGGAAGGGGCTGGAAACACCATATATTTT
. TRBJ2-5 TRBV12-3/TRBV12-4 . CASSLLERETQYF TGTGCCAGCAGTTTGCTGGAGAGGGAGACCCAGTACTTC
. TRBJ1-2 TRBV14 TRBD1 CASSQVTGDWGYTF TGTGCCAGCAGCCAAGTCACAGGGGATTGGGGCTACACCTTC
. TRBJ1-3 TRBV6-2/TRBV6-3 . CASSYSMSSGNTIYF TGTGCCAGCAGTTACTCGATGAGCTCTGGAAACACCATATATTTT
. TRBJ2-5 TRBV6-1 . CASSEATAGQTQYF TGTGCCAGCAGTGAAGCGACTGCGGGGCAGACCCAGTACTTC
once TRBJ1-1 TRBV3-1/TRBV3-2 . CASSQETGQAFF TGTGCCAGCAGCCAAGAAACAGGGCAAGCTTTCTTT
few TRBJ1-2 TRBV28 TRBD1 CASRLGDRVNGYTF TGTGCCAGCCGTCTTGGGGACAGGGTTAATGGCTACACCTTC
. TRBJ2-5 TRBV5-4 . CASSLAKGQETQYF TGTGCCAGCAGCTTGGCCAAGGGGCAAGAGACCCAGTACTTC
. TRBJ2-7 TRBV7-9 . CASSSGTSYEQYF TGTGCCAGCAGCTCCGGGACAAGCTACGAGCAGTACTTC
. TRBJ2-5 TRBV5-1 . CASSLAARNQETQYF TGCGCCAGCAGCTTGGCCGCTAGGAACCAAGAGACCCAGTACTTC
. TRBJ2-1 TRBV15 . CATSTSPGGTYNEQFF TGTGCCACCAGCACATCCCCGGGGGGCACCTACAATGAGCAGTTCTTC
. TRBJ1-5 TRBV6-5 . CASTQGWGGGQPQHF TGTGCCAGCACCCAAGGGTGGGGGGGCGGCCAGCCCCAGCATTTT
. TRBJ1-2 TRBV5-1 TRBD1 CASSFETGPYGYTF TGCGCCAGCAGCTTCGAGACAGGGCCCTATGGCTACACCTTC
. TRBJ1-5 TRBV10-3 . CATRRTDNQPQHF TGTGCCACCCGACGGACAGACAATCAGCCCCAGCATTTT
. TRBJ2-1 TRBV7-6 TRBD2 CASSLGGTSGGTYNEQFF TGTGCCAGCAGCTTAGGGGGGACTAGCGGCGGGACTTACAATGAGCAGTTCTTC
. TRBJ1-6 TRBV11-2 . CASSLGTGIRNSPLHF TGTGCCAGCAGCTTAGGGACGGGAATTAGGAATTCACCCCTCCACTTT
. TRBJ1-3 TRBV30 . CAWAPRGAGNTIYF TGTGCCTGGGCCCCCAGAGGAGCCGGAAACACCATATATTTT
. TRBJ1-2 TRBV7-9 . CASSPFGDTINYGYTF TGTGCCAGCAGCCCATTCGGGGATACAATTAACTATGGCTACACCTTC
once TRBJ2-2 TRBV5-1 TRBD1 CASSSRERGHTGELFF TGCGCCAGCAGCTCGAGGGAGAGGGGGCACACCGGGGAGCTGTTTTTT
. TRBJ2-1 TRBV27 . CASSPMGPYNEQFF TGTGCCAGCAGTCCCATGGGGCCCTACAATGAGCAGTTCTTC
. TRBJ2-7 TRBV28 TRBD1 CASTIGGQGAIEQYF TGTGCCAGCACTATAGGGGGGCAGGGGGCTATCGAGCAGTACTTC
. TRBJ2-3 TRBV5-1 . CASSYVGGPVDTQYF TGCGCCAGCAGTTATGTGGGGGGGCCGGTAGATACGCAGTATTTT
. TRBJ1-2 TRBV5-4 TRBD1 CASSPIQGGFTF TGTGCCAGCAGCCCAATACAGGGGGGTTTCACCTTC
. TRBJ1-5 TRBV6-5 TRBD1 CASIRTGASNQPQHF TGTGCCAGCATCAGGACAGGGGCCTCCAATCAGCCCCAGCATTTT
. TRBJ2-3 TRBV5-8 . CASSLGAGGEGTDTQYF TGTGCCAGCAGCCTGGGGGCTGGGGGCGAAGGCACAGATACGCAGTATTTT
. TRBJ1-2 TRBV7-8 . CASSLAQGRYGYTF TGTGCCAGCAGCTTAGCCCAGGGCCGCTATGGCTACACCTTC
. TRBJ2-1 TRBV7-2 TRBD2 CASSLVPSGESYNEQFF TGTGCCAGCAGCTTAGTCCCTAGCGGGGAGTCCTACAATGAGCAGTTCTTC